What follows are 21 T cell receptor beta chains derived from one specimen sequenced in a study of blood T cell repertoires in COVID-19. The method was immunoSEQ multiplex PCR; TCRdb's version includes in-frame clones alone and lacks a portion of them. The table lists 400,000 or so clones, roughly nine tenths of them singletons, with about 1.1% in the top ten. Sequencing was performed on PBMCs or T cells enriched from blood (not recorded which). The source is a man younger than 40 who had recovered from COVID-19.

The chain links TRBV27 to TRBJ1-1; D perhaps matches TRBD1 (6 bases). V lost 7 bases, J lost 0 bases, and 12 bases lay in between. The CDR3 covers 14 residues. Germline CDR1 is MNHEY and CDR2 is SMNVEV (reference sequence). CDR3 sequence: CASTRTDMNTEAFF. CDR3 coding DNA: TGTGCCAGCACAAGGACAGACATGAACACTGAAGCTTTCTTT.

The V call is TRBV5-1, the J call TRBJ2-2, with 10 bases that match TRBD2. Germline values: CDR1 SGHRS, CDR2 YFSETQ. The V and J ends lost 7 bases and 4 bases, in that order; junction bases with no gene match: 10. This CDR3 region has 16 residues. The CDR3 bases are TGCGCCAGCTCAATCCAAGCGGGAGGGTCCACCGGGGAGCTGTTTTTT. Amino acid sequence: CASSIQAGGSTGELFF.

This chain connects TRBV5-6 to TRBJ2-3; D unclear. CDR1 SGHDT and CDR2 YYEEEE come from the germline V gene. The CDR3 has 16 amino acids. Trimming stripped 3 bases from V and 0 bases from J, with 14 bases between. In nucleotides, the CDR3 is TGTGCCAGCAGCTCACTAATTGCTGCGAGCACAGATACGCAGTATTTT. It codes for CASSSLIAASTDTQYF.

The chain links TRBV3-1 (or the pseudogene TRBV3-2) to TRBJ2-7, with D possibly being TRBD2 (6 bases). The CDR3 sequence is 15 residues long. Trimming removed 4 bases from V and 6 bases from J, with 19 bases in between. Per the germline V gene, CDR1 is LGHDT and CDR2 is YNNKEL (reference sequence). The CDR3 nucleotides are TGTGCCAGCAGCCTATCCAGGCGGATGGAGGGCGAGCAGTACTTC. Translation: CASSLSRRMEGEQYF.

The chain employs TRBV14 and TRBJ2-6; D not certain. V shed 0 bases and J shed 1 base, with 13 bases lying between them. Germline assignment: CDR1 SGHDN and CDR2 FVKESK. The CDR3 totals 18 residues. The CDR3 spells CASSQDPVFASGANVLTF. CDR3 DNA sequence: TGTGCCAGCAGCCAAGATCCGGTTTTTGCATCTGGGGCCAACGTCCTGACTTTC.

This chain uses TRBV6-5 with TRBJ2-3; D is uncertain. V was clipped by 11 bases and J by 3 bases, with 18 bases between them. The CDR3 runs to 14 residues. Germline CDR1 and CDR2: MNHEY and SVGAGI. The CDR3 sequence: CAGSGPSVTDTQYF. The CDR3 DNA reads TGTGCCGGCTCTGGGCCTTCGGTTACAGATACGCAGTATTTT.

The rearrangement links TRBV11-2 to TRBJ1-3; D call uncertain. This CDR3 region has 19 residues. Trimming stripped 5 bases from V and 0 bases from J, with 23 bases between. Germline V gene sequence: CDR1 SGHAT, CDR2 FQNNGV. The CDR3 region has the DNA TGTGCCAGCAGCACCGATCTTATACAGAGAGAGTTCTCTGGAAACACCATATATTTT. As protein: CASSTDLIQREFSGNTIYF. The full variable domain, completed using reference TRBV11-2 and TRBJ1-3, is EAGVAQSPRYKIIEKRQSVAFWCNPISGHATLYWYQQILGQGPKLLIQFQNNGVVDDSQLPKDRFSAERLKGVDSTLKIQPAKLEDSAVYLCASSTDLIQREFSGNTIYFGEGSWLTVV.

This chain links TRBV10-1 with TRBJ2-5; TRBD1 aligns across 7 bases. V trimming: 8 bases; J trimming: 4 bases; junction bases outside the gene matches: 13. The germline gives CDR1 WNHNN, CDR2 SYGVQD (reference sequence). The CDR3 is 15 amino acids. The CDR3 DNA reads TGCGCCAGCGCAACAGGGGTCAACAGGGGAGAGACCCAGTACTTC. This translates into CASATGVNRGETQYF.

Only one count was recorded for this clone. The chain has TRBV29-1 and TRBJ2-1, with 9 bases aligning to TRBD2. V trimming: 3 bases; J trimming: 8 bases; junction bases outside the gene matches: 14. The CDR3 runs to 16 residues. In germline, CDR1 is SQVTM, CDR2 ANQGSEA. The CDR3 DNA reads as TGCAGCGTTGAGGTGATAGGGGCTAGCGGGAACCATGAGCAGTTCTTC. Translation: CSVEVIGASGNHEQFF.

This chain links TRBV5-1 with TRBJ2-2; the D gene is possibly TRBD2 (5 bases). Germline CDR1 and CDR2: SGHRS and YFSETQ. Trimming removed 6 bases from V and 6 bases from J, with 21 bases in between. The CDR3 loop spans 16 amino acids. Here the CDR3 DNA reads TGCGCCAGCACCAGCGAGCCCAGGACTGACGCCGGGGAGCTGTTTTTT. Translation gives CASTSEPRTDAGELFF.

V usage is TRBV6-5 and J usage is TRBJ1-4; 9 positions agree with TRBD1. Germline V CDR1 and CDR2: MNHEY, SVGAGI. V lost 4 bases to trimming and J lost 8 bases; unmatched junction nucleotides: 11. This CDR3 spans 16 amino acids. CDR3 protein: CASSSGAGQGMEKLFF. The CDR3 coding sequence is TGTGCCAGCAGTTCGGGTGCCGGACAGGGGATGGAAAAACTGTTTTTT.

This clone was detected once. The chain employs TRBV20-1 and TRBJ2-7, with 12 positions matching TRBD2. This CDR3 spans 16 amino acids. With 3 bases clipped from V and 1 base from J, the junction kept 7 bases outside the gene matches. Germline values: CDR1 DFQATT, CDR2 SNEGSKA (reference sequence). The CDR3 coding sequence is TGCAGTGCTAGTGCCGCCGGGACTAGCGGGTCCTACGAGCAGTACTTC. Protein product: CSASAAGTSGSYEQYF.

The V gene is TRBV3-1 (or the pseudogene TRBV3-2), the J gene TRBJ1-1; TRBD1 matches 10 bases. Germline V CDR1 and CDR2: LGHDT, YNNKEL (reference sequence). The CDR3 has 13 amino acids. With V trimmed by 0 bases and J by 11 bases, 3 bases remained unmatched. Here the CDR3 DNA reads TGTGCCAGCAGCCAAGAGGGACAGGGGACGGCTTTCTTT. It is translated as CASSQEGQGTAFF.

The V and J genes are TRBV10-2 and TRBJ1-1, with D possibly matching TRBD1 (6 bases). This CDR3 region has 15 residues. Looked up from germline, CDR1 is WSHSY and CDR2 is SAAADI. The germline V and J ends were trimmed by 2 bases and 3 bases, with 13 bases remaining between them. The chain's CDR3 is CASSEQGFGDTEAFF. In DNA, the CDR3 is TGCGCCAGCAGTGAGCAGGGGTTTGGGGACACTGAAGCTTTCTTT.

The chain uses TRBV28 and TRBJ2-7, with a weak D call TRBD2 (6 bases). Trimming pared 5 bases from V and 2 bases from J, leaving 10 bases between. In germline, CDR1 is MDHEN, CDR2 SYDVKM. The CDR3 is made up of 13 amino acids. The CDR3 loop is CASSRDSPYEQYF. CDR3 bases: TGTGCCAGCAGTCGGGACTCCCCCTACGAGCAGTACTTC.

This sequence joins TRBV28 and TRBJ2-2; perhaps TRBD1 as D (6 bases). V was trimmed by 5 bases and J by 4 bases, leaving 8 bases between them. The CDR3 spans 13 residues. In germline, CDR1 is MDHEN, CDR2 SYDVKM. The CDR3 loop reads CASSKTGTGELFF. CDR3 sequence (DNA): TGTGCCAGCAGTAAGACAGGCACCGGGGAGCTGTTTTTT.

The V call is TRBV24-1, the J call TRBJ2-1; 13 nucleotides match TRBD2. From germline, CDR1 is KGHDR and CDR2 SFDVKD. This CDR3 spans 15 amino acids. With 5 bases clipped from V and 3 bases from J, the junction kept 0 bases outside the gene matches. The CDR3 loop reads CATSGTSGGYNEQFF. The CDR3, as DNA: TGTGCCACCAGTGGGACTAGCGGGGGCTACAATGAGCAGTTCTTC.

J is TRBJ1-2 and V is TRBV13, with D possibly matching TRBD1 (5 bases). The CDR3 is 14 residues long. The V gene's germline CDR1 is PRHDT and CDR2 FYEKMQ (reference sequence). Trimming pared 0 bases from V and 4 bases from J, leaving 9 bases between. CDR3 sequence reads: CASSLGTAIYGYTF. CDR3 nucleotide sequence: TGTGCCAGCAGCTTAGGGACAGCGATCTATGGCTACACCTTC.

This clone was detected ten times or more. This chain connects TRBV2 to TRBJ2-6; 7 bases line up with TRBD1. The CDR3 is 17 residues long. After removal of 8 bases from V and 0 bases from J, the junction contained 10 bases not matched to a gene. Per the germline V gene, CDR1 is SNHLY and CDR2 is FYNNEI. This CDR3 reads CASEPGQTNSGANVLTF. The DNA of the CDR3 is TGTGCCAGCGAACCGGGACAGACAAACTCTGGGGCCAACGTCCTGACTTTC.

The V gene is TRBV11-2, the J gene TRBJ1-4; TRBD1 might be the D (5 bases). The CDR3 has 15 amino acids. Germline CDR1 reads SGHAT; CDR2 reads FQNNGV. The V end lost 7 bases, the J end lost 8 bases, and 20 bases lay between the germline ends. For the CDR3, the DNA is TGTGCCAGCACCCTAGGATGGGGGGTCGGCGAAAAACTGTTTTTT. It specifies CASTLGWGVGEKLFF.

The chain couples TRBV11-2 to TRBJ1-1; 8 positions agree with TRBD1. J lost 1 base, V lost 5 bases, and 3 bases had no gene match. This CDR3 has 14 residues. The V gene's germline CDR1 is SGHAT and CDR2 FQNNGV. The CDR3 sequence: CASSPGQGNTEAFF. The CDR3 nucleotides are TGTGCCAGCAGCCCAGGACAGGGGAACACTGAAGCTTTCTTT.